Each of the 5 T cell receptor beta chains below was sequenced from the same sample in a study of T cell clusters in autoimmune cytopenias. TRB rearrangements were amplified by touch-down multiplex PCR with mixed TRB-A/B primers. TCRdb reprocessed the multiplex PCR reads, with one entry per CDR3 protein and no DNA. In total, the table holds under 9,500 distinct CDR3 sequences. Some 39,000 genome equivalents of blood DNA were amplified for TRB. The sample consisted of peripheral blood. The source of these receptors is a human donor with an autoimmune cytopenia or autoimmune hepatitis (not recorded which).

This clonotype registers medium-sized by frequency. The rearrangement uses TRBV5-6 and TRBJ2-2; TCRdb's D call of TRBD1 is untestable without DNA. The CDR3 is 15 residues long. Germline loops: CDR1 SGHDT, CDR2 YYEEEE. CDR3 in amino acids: CASSLVLGETGELFF.

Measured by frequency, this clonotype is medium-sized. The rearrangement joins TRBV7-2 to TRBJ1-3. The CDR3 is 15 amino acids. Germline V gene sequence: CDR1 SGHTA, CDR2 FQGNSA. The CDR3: CASSLGWGGGNTIYF.

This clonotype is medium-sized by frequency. This chain's CDR3 is CASSRKHNSPLHF. The genes are TRBV7-3 and TRBJ1-6. The CDR3 is 13 amino acids. Germline CDR1 is SGHTA and CDR2 is FQGTGA.

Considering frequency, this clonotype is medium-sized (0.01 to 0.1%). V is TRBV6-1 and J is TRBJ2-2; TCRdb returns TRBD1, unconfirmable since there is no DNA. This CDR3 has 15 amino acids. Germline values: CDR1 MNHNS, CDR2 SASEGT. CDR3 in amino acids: CASSGRTGGTGELFF.

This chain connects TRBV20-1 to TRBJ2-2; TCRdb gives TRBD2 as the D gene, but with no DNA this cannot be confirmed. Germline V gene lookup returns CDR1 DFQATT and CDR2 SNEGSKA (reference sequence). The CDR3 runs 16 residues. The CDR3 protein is CSARDWAGGNAGELFF.